The 15 T cell receptor beta chains below were found in one sample sequenced in a study of blood T cell repertoires in COVID-19. Only in-frame clones appear in the TCRdb table, and some are missing; sequencing was by immunoSEQ multiplex PCR. The sample lists about 40,000 clones, about 80% occurring once. What was sequenced was peripheral blood. The receptors were gathered from a woman in her fifties or sixties with acute or convalescent COVID-19.

The chain employs TRBV28 and TRBJ1-1; D gene unclear. The length of the CDR3 is 13 residues. Per germline, CDR1 MDHEN and CDR2 SYDVKM. Deletions cut 6 bases from V and 0 bases from J, with 8 bases between. The CDR3 coding sequence is TGTGCCAGCAGCTGGCTCCTGAACACTGAAGCTTTCTTT. Translation gives CASSWLLNTEAFF.

On this clone: The identical CDR3 is also encoded by other nucleotide sequences in the sample. V usage is TRBV20-1 and J usage is TRBJ2-3, with D perhaps matching TRBD2 (5 bases). V dropped 3 bases and J dropped 3 bases, with 10 bases sitting between them. The germline CDR1 and CDR2 sequences are DFQATT and SNEGSKA (reference sequence). The length of the CDR3 is 13 residues. CDR3 sequence (DNA): TGCAGTGCTAGTTTACTAGTTACAGATACGCAGTATTTT. It specifies CSASLLVTDTQYF.

The V and J genes are TRBV6-4 and TRBJ1-2, with 12 nucleotides matching TRBD1. V dropped 0 bases and J dropped 4; count of bases not matched to a gene: 15. Looked up from germline, CDR1 is MRHNA and CDR2 is SNTAGT. The CDR3 length is 20 residues. The CDR3 loop reads CASSDSIRLGTGGSTYGYTF. Here the CDR3 DNA reads TGTGCCAGCAGTGACTCGATACGTTTGGGGACAGGGGGCAGTACCTATGGCTACACCTTC.

The rearrangement links TRBV5-1 to TRBJ2-1, with 9 nucleotides matching TRBD1. J lost 3 bases, V lost 4 bases, and 5 bases had no gene match. Per the germline V gene, CDR1 is SGHRS and CDR2 is YFSETQ. The CDR3 has 15 residues. Here the CDR3 DNA reads TGCGCCAGCAGCATGGACAGGGGCTTCTACAATGAGCAGTTCTTC. It yields the protein CASSMDRGFYNEQFF. Full variable domain (outside the CDR3, taken from reference TRBV5-1 and TRBJ2-1): KAGVTQTPRYLIKTRGQQVTLSCSPISGHRSVSWYQQTPGQGLQFLFEYFSETQRNKGNFPGRFSGRQFSNSRSEMNVSTLELGDSALYLCASSMDRGFYNEQFFGPGTRLTVL.

This clone is a singleton in its sample. The rearrangement uses TRBV29-1 and TRBJ1-2, with 11 bases matching TRBD1. V was pared by 6 bases and J by 6 bases, with 9 bases of the junction left unmatched. Per the germline V gene, CDR1 is SQVTM and CDR2 is ANQGSEA. The CDR3 covers 14 residues. CDR3 loop: CSVGTGGNLDGYTF. Written as DNA, the CDR3 is TGCAGCGTGGGGACAGGGGGTAACTTGGATGGCTACACCTTC.

The chain carries TRBV28 and TRBJ2-7; 13 bases match TRBD2. Germline trimming cut 6 bases from V and 5 bases from J; bases unmatched to any gene: 10. Per the germline V gene, CDR1 is MDHEN and CDR2 is SYDVKM. The CDR3 covers 16 residues. CDR3 protein: CASSPWTSGSLDEQYF. DNA for the CDR3: TGTGCCAGCAGCCCATGGACTAGCGGGAGTCTGGACGAGCAGTACTTC.

The rearrangement links TRBV24-1 to TRBJ2-1; D gene unclear. Between the trimmed V and J ends, which lost 3 bases and 11 bases, there was a span of 13 bases. CDR3 size: 13 residues. Looked up from germline, CDR1 is KGHDR and CDR2 is SFDVKD. The CDR3 protein is CATSDTTVRKQFF. CDR3 sequence (DNA): TGTGCCACCAGTGATACGACTGTTAGAAAGCAGTTCTTC.

This clone was detected once. The rearrangement links TRBV11-2 to TRBJ2-7; D uncertain. Germline lookup yields CDR1 SGHAT and CDR2 FQNNGV. This CDR3 comprises 12 residues. V gave up 4 bases and J gave up 0 bases, with 4 bases separating them. CDR3 DNA sequence: TGTGCCAGCAGCTCGAGCTCCTACGAGCAGTACTTC. This codes for CASSSSSYEQYF.

This clone has just a few counts. The chain recombines TRBV5-1 with TRBJ2-7; TRBD2 matches at 12 bases. Germline loops: CDR1 SGHRS, CDR2 YFSETQ. After removal of 4 bases from V and 3 bases from J, the junction contained 2 bases not matched to a gene. There are 14 residues in the CDR3. CDR3 nucleotides: TGCGCCAGCAGCCTGACTAGCGGGAGCTACGAGCAGTACTTC. It translates to CASSLTSGSYEQYF.

The chain employs TRBV27 and TRBJ2-2; D is perhaps TRBD2 (6 bases). V was pared by 5 bases and J by 8 bases, with 12 bases between. Germline V gene lookup returns CDR1 MNHEY and CDR2 SMNVEV (reference sequence). The CDR3 totals 13 residues. The CDR3 nucleotides read TGTGCCAGCAGTCTTATGCGGGAAGGGGAGCTGTTTTTT. Translation gives CASSLMREGELFF.

This chain joins TRBV18 and TRBJ2-1; 8 nucleotides align to TRBD2. This CDR3 contains 15 residues. J was trimmed by 7 bases and V by 0 bases; bases with no gene match: 5. Per the germline V gene, CDR1 is KGHSH and CDR2 is LQKENI. Here the CDR3 DNA reads TGTGCCAGCTCACCACCGGGACTAGATACAAATGAGCAGTTCTTC. It specifies CASSPPGLDTNEQFF. Full variable domain (outside the CDR3, taken from reference TRBV18 and TRBJ2-1): NAGVMQNPRHLVRRRGQEARLRCSPMKGHSHVYWYRQLPEEGLKFMVYLQKENIIDESGMPKERFSAEFPKEGPSILRIQQVVRGDSAAYFCASSPPGLDTNEQFFGPGTRLTVL.

This chain uses TRBV2 with TRBJ2-4, with 9 bases fitting TRBD1. Germline lookup yields CDR1 SNHLY and CDR2 FYNNEI. This CDR3 comprises 15 residues. V lost 4 bases and J lost 6; bases outside the gene matches: 7. Here the CDR3 reads CASSASRGQGNIQYF. In DNA, the CDR3 is TGTGCCAGCAGTGCCTCCCGGGGACAGGGAAACATTCAGTACTTC.

The gene calls are TRBV28 and TRBJ1-2; D gene uncertain. This CDR3 is 12 amino acids long. Trimming took 7 bases from V and 1 from J, leaving 7 bases between them. From germline, CDR1 is MDHEN and CDR2 SYDVKM. CDR3 DNA sequence: TGTGCCAGCACACGGGTTAACTATGGCTACACCTTC. This gives the protein CASTRVNYGYTF.

V usage is TRBV6-6 and J usage is TRBJ1-2; 9 bases align to TRBD1. The trim removed 8 bases at V and 1 base at J, leaving 11 bases unmatched. Germline assignment: CDR1 MNHNY and CDR2 SVGAGI (reference sequence). CDR3 length: 16 amino acids. This CDR3 reads CASGKDGTGLNYGYTF. The CDR3 DNA is TGTGCCAGCGGAAAAGATGGGACAGGGCTTAACTATGGCTACACCTTC.

The chain links TRBV11-2 to TRBJ1-3; weak D call: TRBD1 (5 bases). CDR1 is SGHAT, CDR2 FQNNGV, per germline. V was clipped by 5 bases and J by 9 bases, with 14 bases between them. This CDR3 is 13 amino acids long. The CDR3 bases are TGTGCCAGCAGCCCTTTGGGGGGTGGCACCATATATTTT. Protein: CASSPLGGGTIYF. Using reference TRBV11-2 and TRBJ1-3 for the parts outside the CDR3, the full variable domain is EAGVAQSPRYKIIEKRQSVAFWCNPISGHATLYWYQQILGQGPKLLIQFQNNGVVDDSQLPKDRFSAERLKGVDSTLKIQPAKLEDSAVYLCASSPLGGGTIYFGEGSWLTVV.